The clone carrying this T cell receptor (beta chain) has only a few counts. Antigen specificity is unknown. CDR1 SGHVS and CDR2 FNYEAQ come from the germline V gene. This CDR3 region has 16 residues. Trimming cost V 1 base and J 1 base, with 12 bases left between them. The sample belongs to a study of response to subunit inactivated influenza vaccine. Whole-study findings and limits: It was the authors' suggestion that each seasonal influenza vaccination recruits few new T cells.

TCRdb re-derived calls from the RT-PCR reads in MiXCR, one entry per CDR3 protein. The sample holds around 750,000 distinct CDR3 sequences; 21% are singletons and the top ten take 10%. The V gene is TRBV7-6, the J gene TRBJ2-3; TRBD1 might be the D (5 bases). The sequence was obtained from a man aged 50 to 59 who received an inactivated influenza vaccine. Source: PBMCs from blood, taken around 5 days after vaccination. CDR3 protein: CASSLEVRARTDTQYF. The DNA of the CDR3 is TGTGCCAGCAGCTTAGAGGTCAGGGCTCGCACAGATACGCAGTATTTT.